A selection of T cell receptor beta chains follows, all from one sample in a study of identical twins. One entry per CDR3 protein, called by TCRdb with MiXCR from the 5' RACE reads. The repertoire includes approximately 350,000 distinct CDR3 sequences, roughly 12% of them detected once, and just over 7% sits in the top ten. Separately, the same data were catalogued under a study of yellow fever vaccine responses in identical twins.

The material sequenced was CD8+ T cells sorted from blood. The source of these receptors is a woman younger than 35 in good health. Each CDR3 is given with its conserved first and last residue. D genes are given only for firm matches. Size is stated for part of the rows, as once, few or many counts, or as a class when the clone is expanded.

V gene: TRBV20-1
J gene: TRBJ1-2
clone size: -
D gene: -
CDR3 protein: CSAAGRAYGYTF
CDR3 DNA: TGCAGTGCCGCCGGGCGGGCCTATGGCTACACCTTC

V gene: TRBV15
J gene: TRBJ2-1
clone size: -
D gene: TRBD2
CDR3 protein: CTTSRTSRYNEQFF
CDR3 DNA: TGTACCACCAGCAGGACTAGTCGCTACAATGAGCAGTTCTTC

V gene: TRBV7-6
J gene: TRBJ2-3
clone size: few
D gene: TRBD2
CDR3 protein: CASSYEEGAGGDTDTQYF
CDR3 DNA: TGTGCCAGCAGCTATGAGGAGGGGGCGGGGGGGGACACAGATACGCAGTATTTT

V gene: TRBV4-1
J gene: TRBJ1-5
clone size: -
D gene: -
CDR3 protein: CASSQAGTYNQPQHF
CDR3 DNA: TGCGCCAGCAGCCAAGCCGGGACATATAATCAGCCCCAGCATTTT

V gene: TRBV28
J gene: TRBJ2-1
clone size: -
D gene: -
CDR3 protein: CASSFETSSYNEQFF
CDR3 DNA: TGTGCCAGCAGTTTTGAGACTAGCTCCTACAATGAGCAGTTCTTC

V gene: TRBV6-1
J gene: TRBJ2-1
clone size: -
D gene: TRBD1
CDR3 protein: CASSEGQASYNEQFF
CDR3 DNA: TGTGCCAGCAGTGAGGGACAGGCATCTTACAATGAGCAGTTCTTC

V gene: TRBV4-1
J gene: TRBJ2-2
clone size: -
D gene: TRBD1
CDR3 protein: CASSSRTGTNTGELFF
CDR3 DNA: TGCGCCAGCAGCTCCCGGACAGGAACGAACACCGGGGAGCTGTTTTTT

V gene: TRBV29-1
J gene: TRBJ2-1
clone size: -
D gene: -
CDR3 protein: CSVEGQSSYNEQFF
CDR3 DNA: TGCAGCGTTGAAGGTCAGAGCTCCTACAATGAGCAGTTCTTC

V gene: TRBV5-6
J gene: TRBJ1-1
clone size: -
D gene: TRBD1
CDR3 protein: CASSLGSLQGMGFF
CDR3 DNA: TGTGCCAGCAGCTTGGGCTCACTACAGGGGATGGGTTTCTTT

V gene: TRBV6-2/TRBV6-3
J gene: TRBJ2-5
clone size: -
D gene: TRBD2
CDR3 protein: CASRAASGGWIQETQYF
CDR3 DNA: TGTGCCAGCCGGGCGGCTAGCGGAGGATGGATTCAAGAGACCCAGTACTTC

V gene: TRBV4-1
J gene: TRBJ2-3
clone size: few
D gene: TRBD2
CDR3 protein: CASSQDVGEGRTDTQYF
CDR3 DNA: TGCGCCAGCAGCCAAGATGTGGGGGAGGGCCGCACAGATACGCAGTATTTT

V gene: TRBV11-2
J gene: TRBJ1-2
clone size: -
D gene: -
CDR3 protein: CASSSTRDRPSRYAYGYTF
CDR3 DNA: TGTGCCAGCAGCTCCACCCGAGACCGCCCCAGTCGGTATGCTTATGGCTACACCTTC

V gene: TRBV24-1
J gene: TRBJ2-7
clone size: many
D gene: -
CDR3 protein: CATSDKTKYEQYF
CDR3 DNA: TGTGCCACCAGTGATAAGACCAAGTACGAGCAGTACTTC

V gene: TRBV12-3/TRBV12-4
J gene: TRBJ2-1
clone size: -
D gene: -
CDR3 protein: CASSSQGLYNEQFF
CDR3 DNA: TGTGCCAGCAGTTCCCAGGGACTGTACAATGAGCAGTTCTTC

V gene: TRBV19
J gene: TRBJ2-5
clone size: -
D gene: TRBD2
CDR3 protein: CASTISGTSGETQYF
CDR3 DNA: TGTGCCAGTACTATCTCCGGGACTAGCGGGGAGACCCAGTACTTC

V gene: TRBV7-9
J gene: TRBJ1-1
clone size: few
D gene: -
CDR3 protein: CASSSFNTEAFF
CDR3 DNA: TGTGCCAGCAGCTCCTTTAACACTGAAGCTTTCTTT

V gene: TRBV7-8
J gene: TRBJ2-4
clone size: few
D gene: -
CDR3 protein: CASSLNVYGAKNIQYF
CDR3 DNA: TGTGCCAGCAGCTTAAATGTCTACGGAGCCAAAAACATTCAGTACTTC

V gene: TRBV5-6
J gene: TRBJ2-5
clone size: many
D gene: -
CDR3 protein: CASSLDPLSGSYQETQYF
CDR3 DNA: TGTGCCAGCAGCTTGGATCCTTTGTCGGGATCCTACCAAGAGACCCAGTACTTC

V gene: TRBV11-3
J gene: TRBJ2-3
clone size: -
D gene: -
CDR3 protein: CASNGGDTQYF
CDR3 DNA: TGTGCCAGCAACGGTGGAGATACGCAGTATTTT

V gene: TRBV5-1
J gene: TRBJ2-3
clone size: few
D gene: TRBD2
CDR3 protein: CASSLEGLAGGASDTQYF
CDR3 DNA: TGCGCCAGCAGCTTGGAAGGACTAGCGGGCGGGGCATCAGATACGCAGTATTTT

V gene: TRBV10-2
J gene: TRBJ1-1
clone size: many
D gene: -
CDR3 protein: CASTNRRPGIPGSTEAFF
CDR3 DNA: TGCGCCAGCACCAACCGACGCCCGGGGATACCAGGCAGCACTGAAGCTTTCTTT

V gene: TRBV7-9
J gene: TRBJ2-5
clone size: many
D gene: -
CDR3 protein: CASSLLDRQETQYF
CDR3 DNA: TGTGCCAGCAGCTTGCTAGACAGACAAGAGACCCAGTACTTC

V gene: TRBV29-1
J gene: TRBJ2-1
clone size: few
D gene: -
CDR3 protein: CSATPGSYNEQFF
CDR3 DNA: TGCAGCGCCACACCCGGCTCCTACAATGAGCAGTTCTTC

V gene: TRBV20-1
J gene: TRBJ2-5
clone size: -
D gene: -
CDR3 protein: CSACATWYQETQYF
CDR3 DNA: TGCAGTGCTTGTGCCACTTGGTACCAAGAGACCCAGTACTTC

V gene: TRBV4-1
J gene: TRBJ2-3
clone size: -
D gene: -
CDR3 protein: CASSQQSSSTDTQYF
CDR3 DNA: TGCGCCAGCAGCCAACAGAGTTCTAGCACAGATACGCAGTATTTT

V gene: TRBV11-2
J gene: TRBJ1-1
clone size: few
D gene: -
CDR3 protein: CASSLVAGQGEAFF
CDR3 DNA: TGTGCCAGCAGCTTAGTTGCGGGGCAAGGTGAAGCTTTCTTT

V gene: TRBV4-2
J gene: TRBJ2-3
clone size: -
D gene: -
CDR3 protein: CASSQDGGVTDTQYF
CDR3 DNA: TGTGCCAGCAGCCAAGATGGGGGTGTGACAGATACGCAGTATTTT

V gene: TRBV2
J gene: TRBJ2-1
clone size: -
D gene: TRBD2
CDR3 protein: CASSDSGTSGSDEQFF
CDR3 DNA: TGTGCCAGCAGCGACTCAGGCACTAGCGGGAGCGATGAGCAGTTCTTC

V gene: TRBV12-3/TRBV12-4
J gene: TRBJ2-1
clone size: -
D gene: -
CDR3 protein: CASSFSANNEQFF
CDR3 DNA: TGTGCCAGCAGTTTTTCGGCTAACAATGAGCAGTTCTTC

V gene: TRBV5-1
J gene: TRBJ2-3
clone size: few
D gene: -
CDR3 protein: CASATGGLTDTQYF
CDR3 DNA: TGCGCCAGCGCTACCGGAGGGCTCACAGATACGCAGTATTTT

V gene: TRBV29-1
J gene: TRBJ2-7
clone size: -
D gene: TRBD1
CDR3 protein: CSVVRGQGFEQYF
CDR3 DNA: TGCAGCGTTGTTCGGGGACAGGGGTTCGAGCAGTACTTC

V gene: TRBV2
J gene: TRBJ2-7
clone size: few
D gene: -
CDR3 protein: CASRVSREQYF
CDR3 DNA: TGTGCCAGCAGGGTTTCTAGGGAGCAGTACTTC

V gene: TRBV3-1
J gene: TRBJ2-1
clone size: -
D gene: -
CDR3 protein: CASSQAPYGTYNEQFF
CDR3 DNA: TGTGCCAGCAGCCAAGCCCCCTACGGAACTTACAATGAGCAGTTCTTC

V gene: TRBV5-1
J gene: TRBJ1-2
clone size: few
D gene: -
CDR3 protein: CASSLVTGNGYTF
CDR3 DNA: TGCGCCAGCAGCTTGGTTACAGGGAATGGCTACACCTTC

V gene: TRBV25-1
J gene: TRBJ2-1
clone size: few
D gene: -
CDR3 protein: CASSELHYNEQFF
CDR3 DNA: TGTGCCAGCAGTGAGCTACACTACAATGAGCAGTTCTTC

V gene: TRBV6-1
J gene: TRBJ1-1
clone size: few
D gene: -
CDR3 protein: CASNLGQHTEAFF
CDR3 DNA: TGTGCCAGCAACCTAGGACAGCACACTGAAGCTTTCTTT

V gene: TRBV7-9
J gene: TRBJ2-1
clone size: many
D gene: TRBD1
CDR3 protein: CASSDRGGEQFF
CDR3 DNA: TGTGCCAGCAGCGACAGGGGAGGTGAGCAGTTCTTC

V gene: TRBV20-1
J gene: TRBJ2-1
clone size: -
D gene: -
CDR3 protein: CSALERSDAYNEQFF
CDR3 DNA: TGCAGTGCTCTTGAGAGGAGCGACGCCTACAATGAGCAGTTCTTC

V gene: TRBV27
J gene: TRBJ2-1
clone size: -
D gene: TRBD2
CDR3 protein: CASSLGGGFNNEQFF
CDR3 DNA: TGTGCCAGCAGTTTAGGGGGAGGGTTCAACAATGAGCAGTTCTTC

V gene: TRBV12-3/TRBV12-4
J gene: TRBJ1-2
clone size: few
D gene: -
CDR3 protein: CASYGGGGYTF
CDR3 DNA: TGTGCCAGCTACGGTGGAGGCGGCTACACCTTC

V gene: TRBV3-1
J gene: TRBJ2-7
clone size: -
D gene: -
CDR3 protein: CASTAGRTGRAYEQYF
CDR3 DNA: TGTGCCAGCACCGCCGGGAGGACAGGGCGAGCCTACGAGCAGTACTTC

V gene: TRBV7-9
J gene: TRBJ2-3
clone size: -
D gene: -
CDR3 protein: CASSRALEPTDTQYF
CDR3 DNA: TGTGCCAGCAGCCGAGCCCTGGAACCAACAGATACGCAGTATTTT

V gene: TRBV7-6
J gene: TRBJ2-7
clone size: -
D gene: -
CDR3 protein: CASSSSSGYEQYF
CDR3 DNA: TGTGCCAGCAGCTCCTCGTCAGGGTACGAGCAGTACTTC

V gene: TRBV15
J gene: TRBJ1-6
clone size: many
D gene: -
CDR3 protein: CATSANSPLHF
CDR3 DNA: TGTGCCACCAGTGCGAATTCACCCCTCCACTTT

V gene: TRBV6-1
J gene: TRBJ1-2
clone size: -
D gene: TRBD1
CDR3 protein: CASTSTRDRSTYGYTF
CDR3 DNA: TGTGCCAGCACCTCGACCCGGGACAGGAGCACCTATGGCTACACCTTC

V gene: TRBV20-1
J gene: TRBJ2-1
clone size: few
D gene: -
CDR3 protein: CSARDHLRSSYNEQFF
CDR3 DNA: TGCAGTGCTAGAGATCATCTACGCAGCTCCTACAATGAGCAGTTCTTC

V gene: TRBV28
J gene: TRBJ2-3
clone size: -
D gene: TRBD1
CDR3 protein: CASGRDRTFTDTQYF
CDR3 DNA: TGTGCCAGCGGAAGGGACAGGACGTTCACAGATACGCAGTATTTT

V gene: TRBV9
J gene: TRBJ2-2
clone size: -
D gene: TRBD2
CDR3 protein: CASSTRLAGEDTGELFF
CDR3 DNA: TGTGCCAGCAGCACCAGACTAGCGGGAGAGGACACCGGGGAGCTGTTTTTT

V gene: TRBV29-1
J gene: TRBJ2-7
clone size: few
D gene: -
CDR3 protein: CSVEDVEGGETYEQYF
CDR3 DNA: TGCAGCGTTGAAGATGTCGAAGGGGGGGAAACCTACGAGCAGTACTTC

V gene: TRBV12-3/TRBV12-4
J gene: TRBJ2-7
clone size: few
D gene: -
CDR3 protein: CASSLSVGTYEQYF
CDR3 DNA: TGTGCCAGCAGTTTATCGGTAGGGACCTACGAGCAGTACTTC

V gene: TRBV29-1
J gene: TRBJ2-1
clone size: few
D gene: TRBD1
CDR3 protein: CSVENPDRESYNEQFF
CDR3 DNA: TGCAGCGTTGAGAACCCCGACAGGGAATCCTACAATGAGCAGTTCTTC

V gene: TRBV9
J gene: TRBJ2-1
clone size: -
D gene: TRBD2
CDR3 protein: CASSGGTRINEQFF
CDR3 DNA: TGTGCCAGCAGCGGTGGGACTAGGATAAATGAGCAGTTCTTC

V gene: TRBV12-3/TRBV12-4
J gene: TRBJ1-2
clone size: many
D gene: -
CDR3 protein: CASSDLNYGYTF
CDR3 DNA: TGTGCCAGCAGTGACCTTAACTATGGCTACACCTTC

V gene: TRBV12-3/TRBV12-4
J gene: TRBJ1-2
clone size: many
D gene: -
CDR3 protein: CASSRGGAGYGYTF
CDR3 DNA: TGTGCCAGCAGCCGGGGAGGGGCCGGCTATGGCTACACCTTC

V gene: TRBV7-3
J gene: TRBJ1-1
clone size: -
D gene: -
CDR3 protein: CASSLMGGTTEAFF
CDR3 DNA: TGTGCCAGCAGCTTAATGGGGGGCACCACTGAAGCTTTCTTT

V gene: TRBV5-1
J gene: TRBJ2-3
clone size: -
D gene: -
CDR3 protein: CASSHRVDARPDTQYF
CDR3 DNA: TGCGCCAGCAGCCATAGAGTGGACGCACGACCAGATACGCAGTATTTT

V gene: TRBV27
J gene: TRBJ2-1
clone size: many
D gene: TRBD2
CDR3 protein: CASSLASGPYNEQFF
CDR3 DNA: TGTGCCAGCAGTTTAGCTAGCGGGCCATACAATGAGCAGTTCTTC

V gene: TRBV6-2/TRBV6-3
J gene: TRBJ2-3
clone size: -
D gene: -
CDR3 protein: CASSYAGTDTQYF
CDR3 DNA: TGTGCCAGCAGTTACGCCGGCACAGATACGCAGTATTTT